In its sample, the clone carrying this T cell receptor beta chain was seen many times. Its antigen remains unidentified. As to time point: pre-sensitization, week 0. The treatment denotes: therapeutic diphenylcyclopropenone sensitization with weekly scalp DPC. In the original workflow: Counts of TCRs in each sample centred on a median of 95,638 and extended from about 20,000 to 690,000. TCRdb analysed the RACE reads with MiXCR anew, one entry per CDR3 protein. The V and J calls reflect TCRdb's pipeline rather than the authors' work. The sample includes around 250,000 distinct CDR3 sequences, about 8.1% of them seen just once. The data were taken from a study of human T cells and chemical hapten exposure. Overall study findings and caveats: PT1 expanded TCR counts and patch test score correlated positively.

The V end lost 6 bases, the J end lost 4 bases, and 13 bases lay between the germline ends. This CDR3 region has 15 residues. Sequencing used whole blood, obtained in connection with sensitization to the hapten diphenylcyclopropenone (DPC). This TCR came from a woman in her thirties or forties with alopecia areata. Some clones in this sample may be carry-over from other donors' samples. This chain joins TRBV12-3 or TRBV12-4 and TRBJ2-6; D is perhaps TRBD2 (6 bases). The CDR3 bases are TGTGCCAGCAGAACGGGAGCACGGGGGGCCAACGTCCTGACTTTC. It translates to CASRTGARGANVLTF.